What follows describes a single T cell receptor (beta chain). Generated by immunoSEQ multiplex PCR, the TCRdb table keeps only in-frame clones and is missing some. Among 20,000 to 30,000 clones listed, 65% to 90% were seen once. The sample originates from a study of T cell clonotyping in hematopoietic cell transplantation. Specified time point: recipient sample about 28 days before transplant, after cytoreduction. The CDR3 is 14 amino acids. V lost 0 bases to trimming and J lost 2 bases, with 6 bases between them. Per germline, CDR1 MGHDK and CDR2 SYGVNS. The rearrangement joins TRBV25-1 to TRBJ2-3, with D unresolved. Specimen: peripheral blood mononuclear cells, collected before stem cell transplant. The receptor comes from a woman between 55 and 75 years old with acute myeloid leukemia. Some clones in this sample may be carry-over from other donors' samples. The CDR3 DNA reads TGTGCCAGCAGTGAATATTCACTCACAGATACGCAGTATTTT. It codes for CASSEYSLTDTQYF.